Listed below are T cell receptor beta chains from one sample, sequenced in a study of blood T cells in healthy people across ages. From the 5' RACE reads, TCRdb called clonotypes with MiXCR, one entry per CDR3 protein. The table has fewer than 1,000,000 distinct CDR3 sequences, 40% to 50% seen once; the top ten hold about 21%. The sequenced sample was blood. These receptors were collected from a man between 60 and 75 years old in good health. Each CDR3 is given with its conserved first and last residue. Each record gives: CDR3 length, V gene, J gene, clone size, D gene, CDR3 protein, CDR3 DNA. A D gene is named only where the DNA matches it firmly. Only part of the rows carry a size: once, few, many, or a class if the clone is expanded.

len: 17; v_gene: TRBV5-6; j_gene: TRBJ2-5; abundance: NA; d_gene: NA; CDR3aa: CASSSPWRSTRGETQYF; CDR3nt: TGTGCCAGCAGCTCCCCCTGGCGGTCGACTAGAGGGGAGACCCAGTACTTC
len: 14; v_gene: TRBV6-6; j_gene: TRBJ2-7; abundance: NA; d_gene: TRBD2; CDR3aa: CASSYFGGRYEQYF; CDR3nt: TGTGCCAGCAGTTACTTCGGGGGGAGATACGAGCAGTACTTC
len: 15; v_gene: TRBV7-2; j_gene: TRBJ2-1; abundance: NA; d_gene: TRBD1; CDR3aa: CASRQDRSSYNEQFF; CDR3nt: TGTGCCAGCAGACAGGACAGGAGTTCCTACAATGAGCAGTTCTTC
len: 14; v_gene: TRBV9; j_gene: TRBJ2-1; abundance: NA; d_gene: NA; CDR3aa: CASSVEQWDNEQFF; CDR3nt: TGTGCCAGCAGCGTAGAACAGTGGGACAATGAGCAGTTCTTC
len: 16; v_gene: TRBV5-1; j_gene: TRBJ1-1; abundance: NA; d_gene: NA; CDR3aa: CASSLNSGREGTEAFF; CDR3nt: TGCGCCAGCAGCTTGAACAGTGGGCGGGAGGGGACTGAAGCTTTCTTT
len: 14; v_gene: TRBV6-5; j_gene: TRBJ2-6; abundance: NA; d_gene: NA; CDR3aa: CASQGSRGANVLTF; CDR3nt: TGTGCCAGCCAAGGGTCCCGGGGGGCCAACGTCCTGACTTTC
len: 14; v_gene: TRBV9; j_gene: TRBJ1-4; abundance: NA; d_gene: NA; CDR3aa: CASSVEGLNEKLFF; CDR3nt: TGTGCCAGCAGCGTCGAGGGATTGAATGAAAAACTGTTTTTT
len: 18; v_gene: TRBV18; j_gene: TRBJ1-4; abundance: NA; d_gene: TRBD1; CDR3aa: CASSPLRNNRGSNEKLFF; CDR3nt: TGTGCCAGCTCACCACTTCGAAATAACAGGGGGTCTAACGAAAAACTGTTTTTT
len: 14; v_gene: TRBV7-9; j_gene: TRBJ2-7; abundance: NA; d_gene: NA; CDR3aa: CASSLGAAAYEQYF; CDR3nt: TGTGCCAGCAGCTTAGGGGCCGCAGCCTACGAGCAGTACTTC
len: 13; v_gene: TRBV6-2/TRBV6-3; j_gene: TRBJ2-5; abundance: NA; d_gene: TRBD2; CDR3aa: CASRKTSAETQYF; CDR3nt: TGTGCCAGCAGGAAGACTAGCGCGGAGACCCAGTACTTC
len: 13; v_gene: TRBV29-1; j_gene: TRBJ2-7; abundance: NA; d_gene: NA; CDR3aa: CSVEVQAAYEQYF; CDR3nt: TGCAGCGTTGAGGTTCAGGCCGCCTACGAGCAGTACTTC
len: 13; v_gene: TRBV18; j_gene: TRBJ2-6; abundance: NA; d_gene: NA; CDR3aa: CASSPRGANVLTF; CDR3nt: TGTGCCAGCTCACCGAGAGGGGCCAACGTCCTGACTTTC
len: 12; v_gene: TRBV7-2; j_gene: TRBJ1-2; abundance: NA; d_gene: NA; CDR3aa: CASSLEKGGYTF; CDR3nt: TGTGCCAGCAGCTTAGAAAAGGGAGGCTACACCTTC
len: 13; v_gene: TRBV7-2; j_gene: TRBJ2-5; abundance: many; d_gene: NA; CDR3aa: CASSLKIQETQYF; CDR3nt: TGTGCCAGCAGCTTGAAGATCCAAGAGACCCAGTACTTC
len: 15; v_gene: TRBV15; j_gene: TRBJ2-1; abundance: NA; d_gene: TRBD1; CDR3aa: CATSRRGQGYNEQFF; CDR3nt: TGTGCCACCAGCCGGAGGGGACAGGGTTACAATGAGCAGTTCTTC
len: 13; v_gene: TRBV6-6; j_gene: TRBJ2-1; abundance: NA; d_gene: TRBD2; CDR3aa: CALGRGGVSEQFF; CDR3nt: TGTGCCTTGGGGCGGGGGGGCGTGTCTGAGCAGTTCTTC
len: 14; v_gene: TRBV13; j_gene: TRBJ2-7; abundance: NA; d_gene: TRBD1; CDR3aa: CASSLSGTAYEQYF; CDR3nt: TGTGCCAGCAGCTTATCCGGGACAGCCTACGAGCAGTACTTC
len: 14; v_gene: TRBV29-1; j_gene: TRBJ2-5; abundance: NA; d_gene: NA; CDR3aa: CSVERLGYQETQYF; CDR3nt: TGCAGCGTTGAAAGGTTAGGGTACCAAGAGACCCAGTACTTC
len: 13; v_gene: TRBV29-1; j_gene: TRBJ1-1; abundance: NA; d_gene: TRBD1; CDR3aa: CSGSGTANTEAFF; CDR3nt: TGCAGCGGATCCGGGACAGCGAACACTGAAGCTTTCTTT
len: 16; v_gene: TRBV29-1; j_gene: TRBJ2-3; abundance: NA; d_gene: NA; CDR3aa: CSVVGSKDASTDTQYF; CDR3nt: TGCAGCGTTGTCGGTTCCAAGGACGCTAGCACAGATACGCAGTATTTT
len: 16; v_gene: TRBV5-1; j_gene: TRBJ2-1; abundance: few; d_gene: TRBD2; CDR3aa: CASREPSGGASNEQFF; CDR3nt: TGCGCCAGCAGGGAACCTAGCGGGGGGGCCAGTAATGAGCAGTTCTTC
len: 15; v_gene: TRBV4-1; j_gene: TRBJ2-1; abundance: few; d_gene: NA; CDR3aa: CASSTSGVASDEQFF; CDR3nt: TGCGCCAGCAGCACGAGTGGGGTCGCATCCGATGAGCAGTTCTTC
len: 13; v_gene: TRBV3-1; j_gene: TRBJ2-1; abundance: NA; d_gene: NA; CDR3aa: CASTGPGYNEQFF; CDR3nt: TGTGCCAGCACCGGACCCGGGTACAATGAGCAGTTCTTC
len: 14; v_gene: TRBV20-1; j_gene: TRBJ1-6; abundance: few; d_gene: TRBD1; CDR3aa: CSARTGTGNSPLHF; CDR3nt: TGCAGTGCTAGAACCGGGACAGGGAATTCACCCCTCCACTTT
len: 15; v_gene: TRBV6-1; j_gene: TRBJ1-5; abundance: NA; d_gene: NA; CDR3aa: CASSEERISNQPQHF; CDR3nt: TGTGCCAGCAGTGAGGAAAGAATAAGCAATCAGCCCCAGCATTTT
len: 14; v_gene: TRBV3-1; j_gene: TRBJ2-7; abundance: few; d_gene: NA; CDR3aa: CASSAGHASYEQYF; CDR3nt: TGTGCCAGCAGTGCGGGACACGCCTCCTACGAGCAGTACTTC
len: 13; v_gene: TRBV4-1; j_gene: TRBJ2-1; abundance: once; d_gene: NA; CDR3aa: CASSDRTAGEQFF; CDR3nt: TGCGCCAGCTCGGACCGGACAGCAGGAGAGCAGTTCTTC
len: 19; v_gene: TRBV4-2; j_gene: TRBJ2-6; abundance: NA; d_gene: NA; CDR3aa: CASSQEAGEAFSGANVLTF; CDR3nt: TGTGCCAGCAGCCAAGAGGCAGGGGAAGCCTTCTCTGGGGCCAACGTCCTGACTTTC
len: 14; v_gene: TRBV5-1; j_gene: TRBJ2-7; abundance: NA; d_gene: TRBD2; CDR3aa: CASTPTSGVYEQYF; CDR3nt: TGCGCCAGCACGCCGACTAGCGGGGTTTACGAGCAGTACTTC
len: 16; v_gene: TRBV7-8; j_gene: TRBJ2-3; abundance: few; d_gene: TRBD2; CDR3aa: CASSLGAGGPADTQYF; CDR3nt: TGTGCCAGCAGCTTAGGGGCGGGGGGGCCCGCAGATACGCAGTATTTT